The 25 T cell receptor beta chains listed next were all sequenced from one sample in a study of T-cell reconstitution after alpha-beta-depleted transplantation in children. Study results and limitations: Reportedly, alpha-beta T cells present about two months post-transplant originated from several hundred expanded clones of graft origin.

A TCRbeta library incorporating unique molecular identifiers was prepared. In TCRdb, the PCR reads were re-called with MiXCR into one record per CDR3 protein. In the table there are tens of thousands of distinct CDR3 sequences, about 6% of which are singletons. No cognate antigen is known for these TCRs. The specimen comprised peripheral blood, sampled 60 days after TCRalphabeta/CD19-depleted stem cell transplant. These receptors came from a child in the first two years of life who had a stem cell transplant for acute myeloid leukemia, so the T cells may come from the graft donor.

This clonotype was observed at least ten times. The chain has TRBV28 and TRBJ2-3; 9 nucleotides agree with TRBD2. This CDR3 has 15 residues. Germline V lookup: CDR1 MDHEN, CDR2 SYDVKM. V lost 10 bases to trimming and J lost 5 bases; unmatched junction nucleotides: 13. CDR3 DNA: TGTGCCACTACCGTTGCGGGAGGGCCTTTAGATACGCAGTATTTT. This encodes CATTVAGGPLDTQYF.

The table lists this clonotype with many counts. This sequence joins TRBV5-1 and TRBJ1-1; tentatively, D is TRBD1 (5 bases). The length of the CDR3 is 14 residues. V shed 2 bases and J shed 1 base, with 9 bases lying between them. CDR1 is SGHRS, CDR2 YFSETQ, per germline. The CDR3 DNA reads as TGCGCCAGCAGCTTTAACGACAGGAACACTGAAGCTTTCTTT. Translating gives CASSFNDRNTEAFF.

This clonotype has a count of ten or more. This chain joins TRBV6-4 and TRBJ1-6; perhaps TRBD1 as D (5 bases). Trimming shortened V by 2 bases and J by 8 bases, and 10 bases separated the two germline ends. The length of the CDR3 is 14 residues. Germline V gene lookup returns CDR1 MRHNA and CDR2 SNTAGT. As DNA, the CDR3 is TGTGCCAGCAGTGACAGGGGTACGGATTCACCCCTCCACTTT. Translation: CASSDRGTDSPLHF.

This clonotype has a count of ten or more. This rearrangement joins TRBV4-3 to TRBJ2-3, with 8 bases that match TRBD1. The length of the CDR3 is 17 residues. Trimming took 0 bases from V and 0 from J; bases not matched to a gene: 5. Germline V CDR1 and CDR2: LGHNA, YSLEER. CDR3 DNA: TGCGCCAGCAGCCAAGATTATGGACAGGGAAGCACAGATACGCAGTATTTT. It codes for CASSQDYGQGSTDTQYF.

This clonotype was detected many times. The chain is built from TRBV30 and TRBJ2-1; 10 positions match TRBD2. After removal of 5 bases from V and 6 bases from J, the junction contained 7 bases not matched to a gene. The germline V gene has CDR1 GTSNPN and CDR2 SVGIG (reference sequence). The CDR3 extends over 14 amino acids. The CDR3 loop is CAWVPSGSFNEQFF. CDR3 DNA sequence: TGTGCCTGGGTCCCTAGCGGGAGCTTCAATGAGCAGTTCTTC.

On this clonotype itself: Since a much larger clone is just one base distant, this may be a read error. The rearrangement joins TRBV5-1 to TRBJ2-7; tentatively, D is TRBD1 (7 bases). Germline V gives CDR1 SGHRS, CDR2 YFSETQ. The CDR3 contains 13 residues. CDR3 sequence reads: CTSSGRQGGEQYF. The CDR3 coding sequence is TGCACCAGCAGCGGGCGACAGGGAGGCGAGCAGTACTTC. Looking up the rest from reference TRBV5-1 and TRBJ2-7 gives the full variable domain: KAGVTQTPRYLIKTRGQQVTLSCSPISGHRSVSWYQQTPGQGLQFLFEYFSETQRNKGNFPGRFSGRQFSNSRSEMNVSTLELGDSALYLCTSSGRQGGEQYFGPGTRLTVT.

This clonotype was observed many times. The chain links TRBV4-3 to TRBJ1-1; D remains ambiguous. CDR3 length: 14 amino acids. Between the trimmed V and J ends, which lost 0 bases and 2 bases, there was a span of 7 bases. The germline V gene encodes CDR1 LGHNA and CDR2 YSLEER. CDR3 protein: CASSQEDINTEAFF. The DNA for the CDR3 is TGCGCCAGCAGCCAAGAAGACATTAACACTGAAGCTTTCTTT.

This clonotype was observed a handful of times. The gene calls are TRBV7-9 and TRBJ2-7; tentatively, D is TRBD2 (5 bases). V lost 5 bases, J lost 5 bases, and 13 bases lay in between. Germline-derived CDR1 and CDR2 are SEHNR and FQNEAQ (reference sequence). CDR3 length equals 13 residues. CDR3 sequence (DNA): TGTGCCAGCAGCCCGCCCGGGGTAGACGAGCAGTACTTC. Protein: CASSPPGVDEQYF.

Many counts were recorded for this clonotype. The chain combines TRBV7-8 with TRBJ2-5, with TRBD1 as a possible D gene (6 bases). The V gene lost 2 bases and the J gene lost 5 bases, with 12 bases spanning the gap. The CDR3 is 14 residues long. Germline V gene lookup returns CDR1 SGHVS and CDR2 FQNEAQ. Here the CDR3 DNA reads TGTGCCAGCAGCTTACGGGCAGGGGAGGAGACCCAGTACTTC. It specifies CASSLRAGEETQYF.

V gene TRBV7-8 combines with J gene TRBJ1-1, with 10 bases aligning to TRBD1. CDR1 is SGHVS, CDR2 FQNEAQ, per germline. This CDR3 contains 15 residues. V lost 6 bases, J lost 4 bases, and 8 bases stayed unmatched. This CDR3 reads CASRGTGASLTEAFF. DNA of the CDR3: TGTGCCAGCAGGGGGACAGGGGCCTCACTCACTGAAGCTTTCTTT.

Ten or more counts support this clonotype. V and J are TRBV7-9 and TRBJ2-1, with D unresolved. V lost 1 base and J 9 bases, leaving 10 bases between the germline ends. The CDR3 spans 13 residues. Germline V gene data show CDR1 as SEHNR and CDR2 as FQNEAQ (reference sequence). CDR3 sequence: CASSLVRSREQFF. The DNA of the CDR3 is TGTGCCAGCAGCTTAGTGAGGAGCCGTGAGCAGTTCTTC.

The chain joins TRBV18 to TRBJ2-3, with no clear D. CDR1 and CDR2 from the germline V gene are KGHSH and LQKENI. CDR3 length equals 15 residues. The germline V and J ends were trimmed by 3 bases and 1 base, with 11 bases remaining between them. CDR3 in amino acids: CASSPRQAGTDTQYF. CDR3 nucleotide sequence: TGTGCCAGCTCACCTAGGCAGGCCGGCACAGATACGCAGTATTTT.

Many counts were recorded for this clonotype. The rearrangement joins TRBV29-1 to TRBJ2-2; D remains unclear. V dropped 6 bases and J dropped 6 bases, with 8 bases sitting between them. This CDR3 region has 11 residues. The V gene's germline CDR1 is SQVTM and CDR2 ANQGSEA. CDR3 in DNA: TGCAGCGTGCCCGGTCCCGGGGAGCTGTTTTTT. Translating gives CSVPGPGELFF.

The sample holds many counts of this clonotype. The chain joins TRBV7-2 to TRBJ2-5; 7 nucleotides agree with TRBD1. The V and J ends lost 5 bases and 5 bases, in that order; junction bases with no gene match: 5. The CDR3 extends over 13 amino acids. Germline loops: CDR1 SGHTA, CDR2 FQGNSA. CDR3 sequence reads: CASSNDRVETQYF. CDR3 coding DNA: TGTGCCAGCAGCAACGACAGGGTTGAGACCCAGTACTTC.

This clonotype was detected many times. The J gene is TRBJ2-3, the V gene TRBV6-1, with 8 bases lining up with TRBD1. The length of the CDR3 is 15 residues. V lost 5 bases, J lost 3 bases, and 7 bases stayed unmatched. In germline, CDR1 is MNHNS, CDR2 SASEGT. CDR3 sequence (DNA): TGTGCCAGCAGTCTGACAGGGGCTAAGACAGATACGCAGTATTTT. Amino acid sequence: CASSLTGAKTDTQYF.

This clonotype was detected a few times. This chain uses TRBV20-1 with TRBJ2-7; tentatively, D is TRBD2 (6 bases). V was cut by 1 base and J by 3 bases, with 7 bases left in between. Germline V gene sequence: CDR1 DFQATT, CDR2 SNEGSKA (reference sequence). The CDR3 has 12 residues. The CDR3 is CSARGGVYEQYF. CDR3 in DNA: TGCAGTGCTAGAGGGGGGGTCTACGAGCAGTACTTC.

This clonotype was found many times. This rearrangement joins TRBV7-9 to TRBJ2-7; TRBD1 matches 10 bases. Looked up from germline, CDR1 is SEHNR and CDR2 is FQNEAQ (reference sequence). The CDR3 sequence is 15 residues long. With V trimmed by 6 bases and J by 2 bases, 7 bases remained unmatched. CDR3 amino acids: CASSFGQGGPYEQYF. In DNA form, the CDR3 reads TGTGCCAGCAGTTTCGGACAGGGGGGCCCCTACGAGCAGTACTTC.

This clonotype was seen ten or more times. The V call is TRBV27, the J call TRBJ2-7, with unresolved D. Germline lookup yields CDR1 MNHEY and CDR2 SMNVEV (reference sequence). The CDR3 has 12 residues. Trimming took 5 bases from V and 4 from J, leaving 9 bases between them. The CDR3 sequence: CASSGPGYEQYF. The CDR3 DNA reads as TGTGCCAGCAGTGGCCCGGGTTACGAGCAGTACTTC.

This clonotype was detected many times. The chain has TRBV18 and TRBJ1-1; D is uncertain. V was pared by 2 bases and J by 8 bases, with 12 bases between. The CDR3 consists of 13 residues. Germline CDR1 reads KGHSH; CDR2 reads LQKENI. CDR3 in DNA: TGTGCCAGCTCACCAACGGGGAAAACAGAAGCTTTCTTT. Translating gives CASSPTGKTEAFF.

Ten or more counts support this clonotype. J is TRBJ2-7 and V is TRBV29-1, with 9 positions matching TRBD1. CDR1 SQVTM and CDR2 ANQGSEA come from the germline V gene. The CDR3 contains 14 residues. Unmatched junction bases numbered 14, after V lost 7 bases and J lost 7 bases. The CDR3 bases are TGCAGCGCTCGTGTTCGACAGGGGGTGTGGGAGCAGTACTTC. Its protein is CSARVRQGVWEQYF.

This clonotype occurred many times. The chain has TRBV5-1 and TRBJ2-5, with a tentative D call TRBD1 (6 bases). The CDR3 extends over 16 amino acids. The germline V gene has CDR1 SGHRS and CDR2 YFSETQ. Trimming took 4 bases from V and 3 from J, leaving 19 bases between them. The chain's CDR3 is CASSALPGKGEETQYF. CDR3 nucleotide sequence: TGCGCCAGCAGCGCCCTCCCAGGGAAGGGGGAAGAGACCCAGTACTTC.

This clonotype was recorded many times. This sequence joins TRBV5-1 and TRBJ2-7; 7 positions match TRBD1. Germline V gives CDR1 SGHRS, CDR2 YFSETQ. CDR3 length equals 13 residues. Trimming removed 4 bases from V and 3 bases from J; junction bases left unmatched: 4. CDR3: CASSPGQYYEQYF. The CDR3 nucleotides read TGCGCCAGCAGCCCGGGACAGTACTACGAGCAGTACTTC.

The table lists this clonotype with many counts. The CDR3 DNA follows: TGTGCCAGCTGGGGGGGCTATAGCAATCAGCCCCAGCATTTT. This encodes CASWGGYSNQPQHF. The V gene is TRBV6-2 or TRBV6-3, the J gene TRBJ1-5; possibly TRBD1 for D (6 bases). CDR1 is MNHEY, CDR2 SVGEGT, per germline. The CDR3 extends over 14 amino acids. Trimming removed 8 bases from V and 0 bases from J, with 11 bases in between.

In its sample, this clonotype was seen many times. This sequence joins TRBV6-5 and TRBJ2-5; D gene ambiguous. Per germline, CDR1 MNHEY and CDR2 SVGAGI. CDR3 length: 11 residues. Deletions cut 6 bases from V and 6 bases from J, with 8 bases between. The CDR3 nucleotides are TGTGCCAGCAGAGGTGGGAAGACCCAGTACTTC. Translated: CASRGGKTQYF.

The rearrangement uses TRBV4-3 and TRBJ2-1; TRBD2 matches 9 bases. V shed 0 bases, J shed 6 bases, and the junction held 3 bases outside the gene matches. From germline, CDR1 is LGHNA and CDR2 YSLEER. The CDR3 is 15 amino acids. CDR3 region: CASSQDLAGINEQFF. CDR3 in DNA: TGCGCCAGCAGCCAAGATCTAGCGGGGATCAATGAGCAGTTCTTC.